One sample yielded the 16 T cell receptor beta chains listed below, sequenced in a study of T-cell memory formation after mild COVID-19. TCRdb processed the 5' RACE reads anew with MiXCR; each CDR3 protein has one entry. The data contain 430,000 or so distinct CDR3 sequences, around 25% of them singletons. The sample was PBMCs or a T cell subset sorted from them (not recorded which). The receptors were gathered from an adult woman who had mild COVID-19 (a few samples of this study predate the infection). Cell type and time point are not known.

This clonotype has more than one count but fewer than ten. The genes are TRBV6-1 and TRBJ1-5, with TRBD1 matching 7 bases. Germline V lookup: CDR1 MNHNS, CDR2 SASEGT. Germline trimming cut 7 bases from V and 4 bases from J; bases unmatched to any gene: 4. The CDR3 is 13 amino acids. The CDR3 nucleotides read TGTGCCAGCACTGTACAGGGGAATCAGCCCCAGCATTTT. Protein product: CASTVQGNQPQHF.

The V call is TRBV15, the J call TRBJ1-6; no firm D call. V was shortened by 5 bases and J by 0 bases, with 5 bases between the two germline ends. The CDR3 spans 14 residues. Germline V gene data show CDR1 as LNHNV and CDR2 as YYDKDF (reference sequence). This CDR3 reads CATSGSSYNSPLHF. The DNA of the CDR3 is TGTGCCACCAGCGGGAGCTCCTATAATTCACCCCTCCACTTT.

The chain uses TRBV5-1 and TRBJ1-1; unclear D gene. V was trimmed by 5 bases and J by 7 bases, leaving 9 bases between them. The CDR3 sequence is 11 residues long. Looked up from germline, CDR1 is SGHRS and CDR2 is YFSETQ. This CDR3 is CASSSTDEAFF. DNA for the CDR3: TGCGCCAGCAGTTCTACAGATGAAGCTTTCTTT.

This clonotype was picked up a small number of times. The chain carries TRBV29-1 and TRBJ2-7, with a weak D call TRBD1 (6 bases). The CDR3 length is 15 residues. Germline values: CDR1 SQVTM, CDR2 ANQGSEA. The germline V and J ends were trimmed by 1 base and 0 bases, with 13 bases remaining between them. CDR3 nucleotides: TGCAGCGTTGAAGGGGCAGGGGTCAGCTCCTACGAGCAGTACTTC. Amino acids: CSVEGAGVSSYEQYF.

V is TRBV9 and J is TRBJ2-3; 8 bases map to TRBD2. Per the germline V gene, CDR1 is SGDLS and CDR2 is YYNGEE. The CDR3 contains 16 residues. V trimming: 1 base; J trimming: 2 bases; junction bases outside the gene matches: 6. This CDR3 is CASSVTGGRSTDTQYF. The CDR3, as DNA: TGTGCCAGCAGCGTAACGGGGGGGCGGTCCACAGATACGCAGTATTTT. Looking up the rest from reference TRBV9 and TRBJ2-3 gives the full variable domain: DSGVTQTPKHLITATGQRVTLRCSPRSGDLSVYWYQQSLDQGLQFLIQYYNGEERAKGNILERFSAQQFPDLHSELNLSSLELGDSALYFCASSVTGGRSTDTQYFGPGTRLTVL.

This clonotype was seen only once. The chain joins TRBV16 to TRBJ1-5, with D perhaps TRBD1 (5 bases). The CDR3 contains 15 residues. Germline V lookup: CDR1 KGHSY, CDR2 FQNENV. V dropped 6 bases and J dropped 1 base, with 13 bases sitting between them. CDR3 sequence reads: CASSRQGNSNQPQHF. Written as DNA, the CDR3 is TGTGCCAGCAGTCGGCAGGGTAACAGCAATCAGCCCCAGCATTTT.

The V gene is TRBV6-5, the J gene TRBJ2-7, with 7 bases matching TRBD1. Germline CDR1 is MNHEY and CDR2 is SVGAGI. J gave up 0 bases and V 2 bases, and 7 bases lay outside the gene matches. The CDR3 loop spans 16 amino acids. Here the CDR3 reads CASSYHRGGSSYEQYF. In nucleotides, the CDR3 is TGTGCCAGCAGTTACCACAGGGGTGGAAGCTCCTACGAGCAGTACTTC.

This rearrangement joins TRBV4-3 to TRBJ2-1; 7 nucleotides align to TRBD2. CDR3 length: 16 amino acids. V shed 1 base, J shed 6 bases, and the junction held 9 bases outside the gene matches. Germline CDR1 and CDR2: LGHNA and YSLEER. CDR3 coding DNA: TGCGCCAGCAGCCAAGGAAAGAAGCGGGATGGCAATGAGCAGTTCTTC. Protein sequence: CASSQGKKRDGNEQFF.

This clonotype was picked up a small number of times. The chain has TRBV6-5 and TRBJ2-7, with D unresolved. V lost 0 bases to trimming and J lost 6 bases, with 6 bases between them. CDR3 length equals 12 residues. Germline CDR1 and CDR2: MNHEY and SVGAGI. CDR3 DNA sequence: TGTGCCAGCAGTTACTCGATGGGCGAGCAGTACTTC. As protein: CASSYSMGEQYF.

CDR3 bases: TGCAGTGCTAGAGATGTAGGGCAGGGCGACAGAGTGCGCAGGGCCAAAAACATTCAGTACTTC. This gives the protein CSARDVGQGDRVRRAKNIQYF. The J gene is TRBJ2-4, the V gene TRBV20-1, with TRBD1 as a possible D gene (5 bases). Trimming pared 0 bases from V and 1 base from J, leaving 28 bases between. The CDR3 extends over 21 amino acids. Germline V CDR1 and CDR2: DFQATT, SNEGSKA (reference sequence).

V gene TRBV11-3 combines with J gene TRBJ2-1; D is ambiguous. Trimming removed 5 bases from V and 9 bases from J, with 20 bases in between. CDR3 size: 15 residues. Germline-derived CDR1 and CDR2 are SGHNT and YENEEA. CDR3 nucleotides: TGTGCCAGCAGCCGAGCTAGTGCCAGGATGGGTGAGCAGTTCTTC. Protein sequence: CASSRASARMGEQFF.

This clonotype was found a few times. The genes are TRBV10-3 and TRBJ2-7; the D gene is possibly TRBD2 (6 bases). The CDR3 is made up of 11 amino acids. The V end was cut by 6 bases, the J end by 6 bases, with 9 bases between. Germline assignment: CDR1 ENHRY and CDR2 SYGVKD. The CDR3 reads CAIREGPEQYF. The CDR3 nucleotides are TGTGCCATCAGGGAGGGCCCCGAGCAGTACTTC.

The chain carries TRBV6-5 and TRBJ2-7; no reliable D call. Trimming took 0 bases from V and 0 from J, leaving 15 bases between them. The CDR3 length is 17 residues. Germline-derived CDR1 and CDR2 are MNHEY and SVGAGI. CDR3 nucleotides: TGTGCCAGCAGTTACTCTTCAGTGTCTCACAGCTCCTACGAGCAGTACTTC. Translating it yields CASSYSSVSHSSYEQYF.

The chain uses TRBV24-1 and TRBJ2-1; 10 bases are shared with TRBD2. Germline V gives CDR1 KGHDR, CDR2 SFDVKD. Unmatched junction bases numbered 1, after V lost 3 bases and J lost 3 bases. This CDR3 has 15 residues. The CDR3: CATSDRTSGYNEQFF. The CDR3 DNA sequence: TGTGCCACCAGTGATCGGACTAGCGGCTACAATGAGCAGTTCTTC.

The table lists this clonotype with a few counts. V usage is TRBV5-1 and J usage is TRBJ2-2; TRBD2 matches 8 bases. J lost 5 bases, V lost 9 bases, and 9 bases had no gene match. Germline V gives CDR1 SGHRS, CDR2 YFSETQ. The CDR3 totals 14 residues. The CDR3 DNA follows: TGCGCCACCAGAGGAGTAGCGGGGACCGGGGAGCTGTTTTTT. Translating gives CATRGVAGTGELFF.

V gene TRBV3-1 combines with J gene TRBJ1-3; 9 positions agree with TRBD1. With 6 bases clipped from V and 7 bases from J, the junction kept 19 bases outside the gene matches. This CDR3 contains 18 residues. In germline, CDR1 is LGHDT, CDR2 YNNKEL (reference sequence). In nucleotides, the CDR3 is TGTGCCAGCAGACCTCCGTTGGTCCCCGGACAGGGGAGGAACACCATATATTTT. It specifies CASRPPLVPGQGRNTIYF.